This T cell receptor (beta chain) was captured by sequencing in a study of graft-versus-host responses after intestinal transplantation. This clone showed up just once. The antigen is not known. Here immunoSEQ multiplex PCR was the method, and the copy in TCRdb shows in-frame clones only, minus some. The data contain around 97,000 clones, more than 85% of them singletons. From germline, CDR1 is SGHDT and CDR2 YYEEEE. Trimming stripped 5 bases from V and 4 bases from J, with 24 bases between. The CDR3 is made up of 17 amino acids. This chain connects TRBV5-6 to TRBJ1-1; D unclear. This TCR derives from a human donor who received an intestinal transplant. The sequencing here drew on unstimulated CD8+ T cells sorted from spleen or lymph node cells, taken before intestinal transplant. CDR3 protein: CASRRGTAQLSVTEAFF. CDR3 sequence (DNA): TGTGCCAGCAGACGCGGAACAGCACAGTTATCTGTCACTGAAGCTTTCTTT.